This T cell receptor (beta chain) derives from a study of blood T cell repertoires in COVID-19. At the level of the study: The United States, Italy and Spain were the sources of the acute and convalescent COVID-19 samples. T cells, B-cell-depleted T cells, or PBMCs provided the cDNA or gDNA that served as material.

Original processing methods: Scientists estimated how many nucleated cells there were by amplifying reference gene primers. Profiled with immunoSEQ multiplex PCR; TCRdb holds only in-frame clones, not every one. V and J calls and clone size are those listed in that table; D and trimming were worked out from the DNA. The repertoire has approximately 70,000 clones, under 95% of them found once; the top ten carry around 9.1%. The CDR3 has 14 amino acids. Germline V CDR1 and CDR2: LNHNV, YYDKDF (reference sequence). The germline V and J ends were trimmed by 3 bases and 4 bases, with 10 bases remaining between them.

This chain joins TRBV15 and TRBJ2-1; maybe TRBD2 (6 bases). The TCR sequence derives from a human donor in a cohort sampled during active COVID-19. The sample was peripheral blood. CDR3: CATSSAGTYNEQFF. The CDR3 DNA reads TGTGCCACCAGCAGCGCGGGAACTTACAATGAGCAGTTCTTC.